The sequence of this TCR beta chain was determined in a study of monozygotic twins with inflammatory bowel disease. Regarding the study as a whole: IBD-affected twins scored below their healthy co-twins in TCRbeta diversity (inverse Simpson).

With respect to this clonotype: Its antigen is not known.

Following a re-call of the 5' RACE reads, TCRdb has one entry per CDR3 protein and lacks DNA. The sample's table shows nearly 450,000 distinct CDR3 sequences. Germline V lookup: CDR1 SGHRS, CDR2 YFSETQ. The CDR3 spans 14 residues. The sequencing input was blood. The chain combines TRBV5-1 with TRBJ2-3. This sequence originates from a human donor with ulcerative colitis or Crohn's disease, or a healthy co-twin of an affected twin (not recorded which). The CDR3 loop reads CASSLRASTDTQYF.